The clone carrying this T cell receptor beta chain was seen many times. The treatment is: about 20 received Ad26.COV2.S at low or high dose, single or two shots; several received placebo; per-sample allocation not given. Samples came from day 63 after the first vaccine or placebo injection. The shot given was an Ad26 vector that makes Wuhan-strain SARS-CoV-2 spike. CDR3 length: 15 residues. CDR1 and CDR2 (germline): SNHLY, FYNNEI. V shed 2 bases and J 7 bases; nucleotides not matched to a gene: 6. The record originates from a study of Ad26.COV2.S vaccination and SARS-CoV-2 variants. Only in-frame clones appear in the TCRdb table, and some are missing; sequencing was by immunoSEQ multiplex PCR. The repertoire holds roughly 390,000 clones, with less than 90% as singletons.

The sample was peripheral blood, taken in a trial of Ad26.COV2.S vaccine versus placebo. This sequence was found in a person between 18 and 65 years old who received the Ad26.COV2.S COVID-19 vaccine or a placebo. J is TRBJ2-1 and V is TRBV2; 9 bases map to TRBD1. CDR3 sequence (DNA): TGTGCCAGCAGTGAACCCGGGACAGGGAGAAATGAGCAGTTCTTC. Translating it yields CASSEPGTGRNEQFF. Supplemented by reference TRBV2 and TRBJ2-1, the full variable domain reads EPEVTQTPSHQVTQMGQEVILRCVPISNHLYFYWYRQILGQKVEFLVSFYNNEISEKSEIFDDQFSVERPDGSNFTLKIRSTKLEDSAMYFCASSEPGTGRNEQFFGPGTRLTVL.